The 22 T cell receptor beta chains below were found in one sample sequenced in a study of human thymus T cells (dated by TCRdb to about 2020). Libraries were built with the immunoSEQ multiplex PCR assay. TCRdb took this table from immuneACCESS and kept in-frame rearrangements with V and J called. Such tables lack part of the clones; where checked against another copy, unresolved V genes explain under half of the gap, and the rest is unexplained. The sample contains some 80,000 clones, just over 95% of them found a single time. Under 0.035% of the sample is held by the ten biggest clonotypes. The thymus tissue came from surgical resects taken out during corrective cardiac surgery. The sample was thymus tissue. These receptors were collected from a boy under two years old with a congenital heart defect but otherwise immunologically healthy.

The J gene is TRBJ2-7, the V gene TRBV11-2; a weak D match, TRBD1 (5 bases). This CDR3 has 13 amino acids. Germline CDR1 reads SGHAT; CDR2 reads FQNNGV. Trimming removed 4 bases at V and 1 base at J, with 8 bases between. In nucleotides, the CDR3 is TGTGCCAGCAGCTCGCGACAGTCCTACGAGCAGTACTTC. The encoded protein is CASSSRQSYEQYF.

The gene calls are TRBV19 and TRBJ2-7, with 11 bases matching TRBD1. The V segment lost 5 bases and the J segment 2 bases; nucleotides outside the gene matches: 11. This CDR3 has 17 residues. Germline CDR1 reads LNHDA; CDR2 reads SQIVND (reference sequence). CDR3 loop: CASSARTGGTITYEQYF. The CDR3 DNA reads as TGTGCCAGTAGTGCCAGGACAGGGGGCACGATAACCTACGAGCAGTACTTC.

The rearrangement joins TRBV11-3 to TRBJ2-1, with D perhaps matching TRBD1 or TRBD2 (5 bases each). Trimming removed 8 bases from V and 0 bases from J, with 11 bases in between. The CDR3 is made up of 14 amino acids. The germline V gene encodes CDR1 SGHNT and CDR2 YENEEA. The CDR3 here is CASEEGISYNEQFF. The CDR3 nucleotides are TGTGCCAGCGAAGAGGGGATCTCCTACAATGAGCAGTTCTTC.

CDR3 protein: CSAETQYF. DNA for the CDR3: TGCAGTGCCGAGACCCAGTACTTC. The chain uses TRBV20-1 and TRBJ2-5; D not resolved. Trimming removed 6 bases from V and 5 bases from J, with 1 base in between. The germline V gene has CDR1 DFQATT and CDR2 SNEGSKA (reference sequence). The CDR3 extends over 8 amino acids.

The CDR3 sequence: CASSDREGINIQYF. CDR3 nucleotide sequence: TGTGCCAGCAGCGATAGGGAGGGTATAAACATTCAGTACTTC. This sequence joins TRBV5-5 and TRBJ2-4, with 7 bases fitting TRBD2. The germline CDR1 and CDR2 sequences are SGHKS and YYEKEE (reference sequence). CDR3 length: 14 amino acids. With V trimmed by 4 bases and J by 6 bases, 7 bases remained unmatched.

The chain employs TRBV6-5 and TRBJ2-3, with D possibly TRBD1 on 5 matching bases. The CDR3 spans 15 residues. Germline loops: CDR1 MNHEY, CDR2 SVGAGI. V dropped 0 bases and J dropped 2 bases, with 9 bases sitting between them. CDR3: CASSYSDRVTDTQYF. The CDR3 DNA follows: TGTGCCAGCAGTTACTCAGACAGAGTCACAGATACGCAGTATTTT.

This clone was detected only once. Here the CDR3 reads CASSQTLAGSYGYTF. The CDR3 DNA sequence: TGCGCCAGCAGCCAAACCCTAGCGGGTAGCTATGGCTACACCTTC. The chain recombines TRBV4-1 with TRBJ1-2; D is undetermined. V was clipped by 2 bases and J by 4 bases, with 14 bases between them. The V gene's germline CDR1 is MGHRA and CDR2 YSYEKL. The CDR3 is made up of 15 amino acids.

The gene calls are TRBV7-2 and TRBJ1-1; D unresolved. The CDR3 totals 16 residues. Germline CDR1 SGHTA, CDR2 FQGNSA. V lost 2 bases and J 0 bases, leaving 13 bases between the germline ends. The CDR3 bases are TGTGCCAGCAGCTTATCGGCAGCCGACTTGAACACTGAAGCTTTCTTT. This translates into CASSLSAADLNTEAFF.

Here the CDR3 DNA reads TGTGCCAGCGTGCCCGGACAGGGGGACACTGAAGCTTTCTTT. This translates into CASVPGQGDTEAFF. The gene calls are TRBV28 and TRBJ1-1, with 10 bases identical to TRBD1. This CDR3 has 14 residues. Trimming took 8 bases from V and 3 from J; bases not matched to a gene: 6. CDR1 is MDHEN, CDR2 SYDVKM, per germline.

The chain has TRBV4-1 and TRBJ2-5; 10 nucleotides agree with TRBD2. The CDR3 extends over 20 amino acids. Trimming at V came to 0 bases and at J to 4 bases, leaving 17 bases not matched to a gene. From germline, CDR1 is MGHRA and CDR2 YSYEKL. CDR3 DNA sequence: TGCGCCAGCAGCCAAGATTATCTGTGTCTAGCGGGAGTGTGGAGAGAGACCCAGTACTTC. Residues: CASSQDYLCLAGVWRETQYF.

This clone was counted only a few times. V usage is TRBV25-1 and J usage is TRBJ1-2, with D possibly being TRBD1 (6 bases). This CDR3 comprises 13 residues. The ends were cut back, 2 bases at V and 5 bases at J, with 9 bases in the middle. Germline lookup yields CDR1 MGHDK and CDR2 SYGVNS. The CDR3 here is CASSEGQGYGYTF. The CDR3 DNA is TGTGCCAGCAGTGAAGGGCAGGGGTATGGCTACACCTTC.

This chain joins TRBV7-9 and TRBJ1-2; a possible D gene is TRBD1 (6 bases). Trimming removed 5 bases from V and 2 bases from J, with 18 bases in between. The CDR3 covers 16 residues. Per the germline V gene, CDR1 is SEHNR and CDR2 is FQNEAQ (reference sequence). The CDR3 DNA follows: TGTGCCAGCAGCCCCATGAGAGGGGGGAAGAACTATGGCTACACCTTC. This translates into CASSPMRGGKNYGYTF.

This clone occurred a few times. V and J are TRBV28 and TRBJ2-4, with D unclear. The ends were cut back, 4 bases at V and 8 bases at J, with 12 bases in the middle. The germline V gene encodes CDR1 MDHEN and CDR2 SYDVKM. The CDR3 contains 13 residues. CDR3 sequence reads: CASSSCLKDIQYF. The CDR3, as DNA: TGTGCCAGCAGTTCATGCCTGAAGGACATTCAGTACTTC.

J is TRBJ2-1 and V is TRBV10-3, with D possibly being TRBD2 (6 bases). CDR3 size: 17 residues. The V gene lost 4 bases and the J gene lost 5 bases, with 21 bases spanning the gap. Germline loops: CDR1 ENHRY, CDR2 SYGVKD. The CDR3 DNA follows: TGTGCCATCAGTGCTCCTCCTCCCGGGACTGGTAACAATGAGCAGTTCTTC. Translating it yields CAISAPPPGTGNNEQFF.

The chain couples TRBV7-9 to TRBJ2-5, with 11 bases lining up with TRBD2. Germline trimming cut 0 bases from V and 7 bases from J; bases unmatched to any gene: 13. CDR1 and CDR2 from the germline V gene are SEHNR and FQNEAQ (reference sequence). The CDR3 extends over 18 amino acids. CDR3 DNA sequence: TGTGCCAGCAGCTTAGCGCTGGTGGCTAGCGGGGGGCCGGGGACCCAGTACTTC. Translating gives CASSLALVASGGPGTQYF.

The V call is TRBV7-2, the J call TRBJ2-2; D remains ambiguous. Trimming shortened V by 5 bases and J by 0 bases, and 7 bases separated the two germline ends. The germline CDR1 and CDR2 sequences are SGHTA and FQGNSA. This CDR3 region has 14 residues. In DNA form, the CDR3 reads TGTGCCAGCAGCCCGCCATCGAACACCGGGGAGCTGTTTTTT. Protein sequence: CASSPPSNTGELFF.

This clone appeared once. This chain links TRBV2 with TRBJ2-1; D perhaps matches TRBD2 (5 bases). This CDR3 has 13 amino acids. Germline V lookup: CDR1 SNHLY, CDR2 FYNNEI. V was clipped by 7 bases and J by 3 bases, with 10 bases between them. CDR3 coding DNA: TGTGCCAGCACTTTCGGGGACTACAATGAGCAGTTCTTC. Its translation is CASTFGDYNEQFF.

Only one count was recorded for this clone. This chain connects TRBV10-3 to TRBJ1-2; D gene unclear. CDR1 ENHRY and CDR2 SYGVKD come from the germline V gene. The ends were cut back, 5 bases at V and 7 bases at J, with 11 bases in the middle. This CDR3 spans 12 amino acids. CDR3 sequence: CAISPSWGGYTF. Written as DNA, the CDR3 is TGTGCCATCAGTCCCTCGTGGGGTGGCTACACCTTC.

The chain recombines TRBV6-4 with TRBJ2-1; D gene uncertain. Germline V gene lookup returns CDR1 MRHNA and CDR2 SNTAGT. The CDR3 runs to 12 residues. V was clipped by 4 bases and J by 5 bases, with 6 bases between them. Here the CDR3 reads CASSGIDNEQFF. CDR3 bases: TGTGCCAGCAGTGGGATCGACAATGAGCAGTTCTTC.

The chain employs TRBV11-2 and TRBJ2-2; D unresolved. The germline V gene has CDR1 SGHAT and CDR2 FQNNGV. V was cut by 3 bases and J by 6 bases, with 11 bases left in between. The CDR3 extends over 14 amino acids. The CDR3 spells CASSFALTPGELFF. CDR3 DNA sequence: TGTGCCAGCAGCTTTGCTCTAACCCCCGGGGAGCTGTTTTTT.

The rearrangement joins TRBV6-4 to TRBJ2-1, with a tentative D call TRBD2 (6 bases). Germline V gives CDR1 MRHNA, CDR2 SNTAGT. Trimming left V 4 bases short and J 2 bases short, with 12 bases between. The CDR3 loop spans 15 amino acids. This CDR3 is CASSVSGVAYNEQFF. The DNA for the CDR3 is TGTGCCAGCAGTGTGTCGGGGGTGGCCTACAATGAGCAGTTCTTC.

This clone was recorded only once. V usage is TRBV18 and J usage is TRBJ2-3; 7 positions agree with TRBD2. The V gene's germline CDR1 is KGHSH and CDR2 LQKENI. J gave up 1 base and V 2 bases, and 3 bases lay outside the gene matches. This CDR3 is 15 amino acids long. CDR3 DNA: TGTGCCAGCTCACCAAGCGGGGCACGCACAGATACGCAGTATTTT. This codes for CASSPSGARTDTQYF.